The present T cell receptor beta chain was sequenced within a study of blood T cell repertoires in COVID-19 (dated by TCRdb to about 2020). Context from the whole study: Samples covering the acute and convalescent phases of COVID-19 were provided by collaborators in the United States, Italy and Spain. The prospective study material was composed of cDNA or gDNA derived from T cells, B-cell-depleted T cells, or PBMCs. Subjects who had been exposed to COVID-19, were actively infected with it, or had recovered from it provided the deeply sampled blood TCRbeta repertoires that made up the dataset. The repertoires were released in a freely available public database intended as a resource for research on the immune response to SARS-CoV-2. Samples came from the ongoing ImmuneRACE study (first 160 participants) plus 1,254 subjects from 6 global collaborators. Sample metadata almost always included a de-identified subject ID, COVID-19 status, age in years and sex. Where available, HLA class I and class II types were taken from metadata supplied by the sample provider and were not determined by assay-based typing.

V and J lose 5 bases and 6 bases, and a span of 12 bases separates them. Via the germline V gene, CDR1 is SGHRS and CDR2 YFSETQ. Counted from cysteine to phenylalanine, this CDR3 has 13 amino acids. Only the CDR3 region is kept as DNA, spanning 39 bases read in frame from base 1. General study outcomes and caveats: The amount of clinical and demographic metadata varied by source and participant and was provided uncurated.

Collaborating institutions collected whole blood in K2EDTA tubes following their own protocols. For TCRbeta analysis, collaborator samples were shipped as frozen whole blood, as isolated PBMCs, or as DNA extracted from either sample type. TCRbeta CDR3 regions were amplified from genomic DNA by means of the immunoSEQ Assay, a bias-controlled multiplex PCR. Concerning the study's data processing: Nucleated cell counts per sample were estimated from amplification of reference gene primers within the assay. Sequence reads were collapsed and filtered to measure the absolute abundance of every unique TCRbeta CDR3 rearrangement. Productive Simpson clonality was computed per sample as the square root of Simpson's diversity index over productive rearrangements. The table was pulled from immuneACCESS by TCRdb, which kept in-frame rearrangements only. Such tables lose some clones; where checked, under half of the loss comes from unresolved V genes, and the rest has no known cause. That table is the source of V, J and clone size, and D and trimming were worked out from the DNA. The sample table lists about 94,000 clones, roughly 84% of them with a count of one. Over 10% of the sample belongs to the ten largest clones.

A remark on this clone: This receptor's antigen is unknown. Base qualities are not provided; no much larger clone lies one nucleotide away.

The V and J segments used are TRBV5-1 and TRBJ2-1; a tentative D match to TRBD1 spans 5 bases. The clonotype comes from a woman in her fifties or sixties in a cohort sampled during active or convalescent COVID-19. Sequenced input: peripheral blood. Read as DNA, the sequence is TGCGCCAGCAGGTTAGGGGTGGGCAATGAGCAGTTCTTC. Its amino acids are CASRLGVGNEQFF.